This TCR beta chain comes out of a study of blood T cell repertoires in COVID-19. Study as a whole: Both acute and convalescent COVID-19 samples were obtained from the United States, Italy and Spain.

Living in under 30 US areas, the participants were between roughly 18 and 95 years of age. Cohort 3 donors counted as recovered after two negative PCRs, clearance, or resolved symptoms. The V gene lost 5 bases and the J gene lost 4 bases, with 12 bases spanning the gap. Germline values: CDR1 SGHRS, CDR2 YFSETQ. CDR3 size: 13 residues. Per the original data handling: Estimation of nucleated cell counts was performed using reference gene primer amplification. Clones were sequenced by immunoSEQ multiplex PCR, and TCRdb holds only the in-frame ones, with some missing. Clone size and V and J calls were adopted from that table, with D and trimming inferred from the DNA. This sample yields fewer than 350,000 clones, of which approximately 83% are seen a single time; 2.2% belongs to the top ten.

The genes are TRBV5-1 and TRBJ1-2, with a weak D call TRBD1 (6 bases). Sequencing was done on a sample of PBMCs or T cells enriched from blood (not recorded which). The sequence came from a man aged 25 to 40 who had recovered from COVID-19. This chain's CDR3 is CASRVGAGYGYTF. The CDR3, as DNA: TGCGCCAGCAGAGTGGGGGCCGGCTATGGCTACACCTTC.